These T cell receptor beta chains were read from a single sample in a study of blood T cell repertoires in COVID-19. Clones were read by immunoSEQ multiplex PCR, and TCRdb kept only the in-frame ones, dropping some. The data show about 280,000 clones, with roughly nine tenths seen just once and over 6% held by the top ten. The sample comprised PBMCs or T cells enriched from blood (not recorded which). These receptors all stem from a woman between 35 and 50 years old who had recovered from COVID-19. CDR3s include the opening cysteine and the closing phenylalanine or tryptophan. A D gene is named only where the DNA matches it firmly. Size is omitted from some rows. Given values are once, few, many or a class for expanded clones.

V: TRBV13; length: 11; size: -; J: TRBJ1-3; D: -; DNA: TGTGCCAGCAGCTTCGTGAACACCATATATTTT; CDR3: CASSFVNTIYF
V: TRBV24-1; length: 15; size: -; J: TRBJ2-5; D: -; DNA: TGTGCCACCAGTGAAAGTCGGTTTCGGCGGGAGACCCAGTACTTC; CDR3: CATSESRFRRETQYF
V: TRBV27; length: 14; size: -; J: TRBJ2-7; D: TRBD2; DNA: TGTGCCAGCAGTTTGAAACTAGCGGCCTACGAGCAGTACTTC; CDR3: CASSLKLAAYEQYF
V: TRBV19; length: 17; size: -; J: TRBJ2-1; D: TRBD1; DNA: TGTGCCAGTACCGGGACAGCCTTTCGAAGCTCCTACAATGAGCAGTTCTTC; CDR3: CASTGTAFRSSYNEQFF
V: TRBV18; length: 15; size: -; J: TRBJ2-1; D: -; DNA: TGTGCCAGCTCACCGTTTCGGGGGAGCAACAATGAGCAGTTCTTC; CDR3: CASSPFRGSNNEQFF
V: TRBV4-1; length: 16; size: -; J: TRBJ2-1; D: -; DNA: TGCGCCAGCAGCCAAGGACAAACAGGGCCCCACAATGAGCAGTTCTTC; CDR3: CASSQGQTGPHNEQFF
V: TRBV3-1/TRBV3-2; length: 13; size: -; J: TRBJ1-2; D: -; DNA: TGTGCCAGCAGCAACATAGGAGGGTATGGCTACACCTTC; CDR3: CASSNIGGYGYTF
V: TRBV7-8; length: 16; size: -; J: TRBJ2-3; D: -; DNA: TGTGCCAGCAGCTTTCGAGCGGTGCAGAGCACAGATACGCAGTATTTT; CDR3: CASSFRAVQSTDTQYF
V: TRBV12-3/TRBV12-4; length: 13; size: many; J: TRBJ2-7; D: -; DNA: TGTGCCAGCAGTTCCACAGGTTCCTACGAGCAGTACTTC; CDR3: CASSSTGSYEQYF
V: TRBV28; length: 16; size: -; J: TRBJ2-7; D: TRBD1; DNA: TGTGCCAGCAGTGTCTCCCGGACAGGGGGCTCCTACGAGCAGTACTTC; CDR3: CASSVSRTGGSYEQYF
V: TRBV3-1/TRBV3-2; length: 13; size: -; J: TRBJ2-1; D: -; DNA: TGTGCCAGCAGGGAAAGATACGCGGGTGAGCAGTTCTTC; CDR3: CASRERYAGEQFF
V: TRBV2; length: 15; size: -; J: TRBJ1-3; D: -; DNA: TGTGCCAGCAGTACAGACAGGTCTTCTGGAAACACCATATATTTT; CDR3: CASSTDRSSGNTIYF
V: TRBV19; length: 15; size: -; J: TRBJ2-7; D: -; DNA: TGTGCCAGTAGTAGGGACATCGTATGGGGCTACGAGCAGTACTTC; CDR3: CASSRDIVWGYEQYF
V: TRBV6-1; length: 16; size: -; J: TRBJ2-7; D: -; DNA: TGTGCCAGCAGTGAACAAGGGAGCCGTTCTGGGTACGAGCAGTACTTC; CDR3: CASSEQGSRSGYEQYF
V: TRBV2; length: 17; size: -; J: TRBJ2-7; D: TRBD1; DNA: TGTGCCAGCAGTGAAGCTATACGGAGCCAGGGGGCTTACGAGCAGTACTTC; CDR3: CASSEAIRSQGAYEQYF
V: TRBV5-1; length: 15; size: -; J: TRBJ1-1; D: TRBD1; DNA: TGCGCCAGCAGCGCCTCGACAGGGAGTAGTGGTGAAGCTTTCTTT; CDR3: CASSASTGSSGEAFF
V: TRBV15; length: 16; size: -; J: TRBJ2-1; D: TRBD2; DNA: TGTGCCACCAGCAGAGAGGGCGGGAGGAGTTACAATGAGCAGTTCTTC; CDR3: CATSREGGRSYNEQFF
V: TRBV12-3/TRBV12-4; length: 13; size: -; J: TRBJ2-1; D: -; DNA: TGTGCCAGCAGTTTGATTTGGTGGGGCGTGAGGTTCTTC; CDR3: CASSLIWWGVRFF
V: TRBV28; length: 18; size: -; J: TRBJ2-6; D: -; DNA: TGTGCCAGCAGTTTAGGTCTAGCAGATTTCTCTGGGGCCAACGTCCTGACTTTC; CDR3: CASSLGLADFSGANVLTF
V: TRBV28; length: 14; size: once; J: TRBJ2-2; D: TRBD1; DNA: TGTGCCAGCAGACAACAGGGGGCTGGCGGGGAGCTGTTTTTT; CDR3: CASRQQGAGGELFF
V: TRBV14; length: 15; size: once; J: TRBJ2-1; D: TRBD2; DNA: TGTGCCAGCAGCCAAGATCGACTAGCGGGAGGGCCGAAGTTCTTC; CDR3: CASSQDRLAGGPKFF
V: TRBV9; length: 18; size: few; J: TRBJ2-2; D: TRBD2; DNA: TGTGCCAGCAGCGTAGGCCCCGCTAGCGGGATCGGTATCGGGGAGCTGTTTTTT; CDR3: CASSVGPASGIGIGELFF
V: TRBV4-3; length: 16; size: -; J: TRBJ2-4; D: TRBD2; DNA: TGCGCCAGCAGCCAAGCCTCCGGGACTAGCGTTTACATTCAGTACTTC; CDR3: CASSQASGTSVYIQYF
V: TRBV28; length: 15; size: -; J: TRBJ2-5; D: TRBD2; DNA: TGTGCCAGCACCCTCGACGGGGGGTGGAAAGCGACCCAGTACTTC; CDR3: CASTLDGGWKATQYF
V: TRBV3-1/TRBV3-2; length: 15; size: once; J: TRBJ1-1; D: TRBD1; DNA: TGTGCCAGCAGCCCCATGGACAGGGAAGGGCTTGAAGCTTTCTTT; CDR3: CASSPMDREGLEAFF
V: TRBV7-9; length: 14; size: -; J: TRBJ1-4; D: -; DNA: TGTGCCAGCACCGAGGGGGCAACTAATGAAAAACTGTTTTTT; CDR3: CASTEGATNEKLFF
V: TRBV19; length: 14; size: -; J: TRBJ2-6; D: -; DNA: TGTGCCAGTAGTTTTAGGGGTGGGGCCAACGTCCTGACTTTC; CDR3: CASSFRGGANVLTF
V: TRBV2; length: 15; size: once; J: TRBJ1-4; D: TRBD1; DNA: TGTGCCAGCAGTCTTGCGGGACAGGGGAACGAAAAACTGTTTTTT; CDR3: CASSLAGQGNEKLFF
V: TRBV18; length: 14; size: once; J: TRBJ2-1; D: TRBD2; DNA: TGTGCCAGCTCACCAAGCGGGAGGCCCTCGGACCAGTTCTTC; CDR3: CASSPSGRPSDQFF
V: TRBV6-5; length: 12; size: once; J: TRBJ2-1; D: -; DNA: TGTGCCAGCAGTTACTTAGGAGGCAAGCAGTTCTTC; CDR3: CASSYLGGKQFF
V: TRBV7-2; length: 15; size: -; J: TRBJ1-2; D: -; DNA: TGTGCCAGCAGCCACGACCCGGGGGATTTCTATGGCTACACCTTC; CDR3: CASSHDPGDFYGYTF
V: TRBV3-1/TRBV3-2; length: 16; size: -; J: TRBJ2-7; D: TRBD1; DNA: TGTGCCAGCAGCCAAGAACAGGGGGACCCCTCCTACGAGCAGTACTTC; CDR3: CASSQEQGDPSYEQYF
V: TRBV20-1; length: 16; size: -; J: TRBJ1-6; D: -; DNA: TGCAGTGCTAGTATTAGCAGGGCCGACTATAATTCACCCCTCCACTTT; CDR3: CSASISRADYNSPLHF
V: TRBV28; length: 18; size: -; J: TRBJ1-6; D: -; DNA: TGTGCCAGCAGTTCCCACATCGGGGGGATAGTCCAAAATTCACCCCTCCACTTT; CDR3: CASSSHIGGIVQNSPLHF
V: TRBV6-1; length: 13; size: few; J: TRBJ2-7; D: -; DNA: TGTGCCAGCAGTGAAGCTGCGGGCTACGAGCAGTACTTC; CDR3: CASSEAAGYEQYF
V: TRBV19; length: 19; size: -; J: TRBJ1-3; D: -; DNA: TGTGCCAGTAGTATTGAGGTTGGAGGGGCTGGTGCCTCTGGAAACACCATATATTTT; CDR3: CASSIEVGGAGASGNTIYF
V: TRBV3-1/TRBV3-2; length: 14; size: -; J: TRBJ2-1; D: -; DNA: TGTGCCAGCAGCCCGGACAAGGCGAGGTATGAGCAGTTCTTC; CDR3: CASSPDKARYEQFF
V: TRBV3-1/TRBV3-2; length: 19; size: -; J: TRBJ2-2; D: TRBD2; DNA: TGTGCCAGCAGCCAAGCTCGCTGGGGACTAGCGCAGAACACCGGGGAGCTGTTTTTT; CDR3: CASSQARWGLAQNTGELFF
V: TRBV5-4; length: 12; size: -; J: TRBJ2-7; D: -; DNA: TGTGCCAGCAGCTTTTTATCCTACGAGCAGTACTTC; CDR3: CASSFLSYEQYF
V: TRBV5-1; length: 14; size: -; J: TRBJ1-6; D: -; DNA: TGCGCCAGCAGCTTAACAGGAGATAATTCACCCCTCCACTTT; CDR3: CASSLTGDNSPLHF
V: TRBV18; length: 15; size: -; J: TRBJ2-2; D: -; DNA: TGTGCCAGCTCACGCGGAGGGGTTGGAACCGGGGAGCTGTTTTTT; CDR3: CASSRGGVGTGELFF
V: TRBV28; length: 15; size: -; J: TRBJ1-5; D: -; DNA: TGTGCCAGCGGGTGGGGGGGAAATAGCAATCAGCCCCAGCATTTT; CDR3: CASGWGGNSNQPQHF
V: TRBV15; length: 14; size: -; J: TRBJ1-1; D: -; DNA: TGTGCCACCAGCAGGGACAGATTGAACACTGAAGCTTTCTTT; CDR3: CATSRDRLNTEAFF
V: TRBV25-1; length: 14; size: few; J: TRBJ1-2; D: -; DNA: TGTGCCAGCAGTGAATTGGGGGGGAACTATGGCTACACCTTC; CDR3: CASSELGGNYGYTF
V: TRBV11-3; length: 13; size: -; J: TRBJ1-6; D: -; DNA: TGTGCCAGCAGCTTACTTAGAAACTCACCCCTCCACTTT; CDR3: CASSLLRNSPLHF
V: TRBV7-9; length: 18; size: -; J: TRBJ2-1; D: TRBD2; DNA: TGTGCCAGCAGCACTACCCGGACTAGCGGGAGTAACCACAATGAGCAGTTCTTC; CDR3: CASSTTRTSGSNHNEQFF
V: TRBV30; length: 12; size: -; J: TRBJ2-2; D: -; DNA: TGTGCCTGGAGTGTAGCCGCCGGGGAGCTGTTTTTT; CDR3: CAWSVAAGELFF
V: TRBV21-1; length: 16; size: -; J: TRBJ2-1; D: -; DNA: TGTGCCAGCAGCAAGGGGAGGACTAGCGGGAGCGCCACGGAATTCTTC; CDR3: CASSKGRTSGSATEFF
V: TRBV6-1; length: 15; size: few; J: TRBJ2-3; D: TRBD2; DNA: TGTGCCAGCAGTGATCTAGCGGGAGTGAGAGATACGCAGTATTTT; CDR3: CASSDLAGVRDTQYF
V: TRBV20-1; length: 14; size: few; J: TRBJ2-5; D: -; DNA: TGCAGTGCTAGTCTTGTCGGAGGGTTGGAGACCCAGTACTTC; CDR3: CSASLVGGLETQYF
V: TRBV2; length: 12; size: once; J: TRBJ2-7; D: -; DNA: TGTGCCAGCCTTGGGGGGAAGGGCGAGCAGTACTTC; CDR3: CASLGGKGEQYF
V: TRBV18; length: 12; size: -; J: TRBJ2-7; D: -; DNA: TGTGCCAGCTCACCCCTCGACTCTGGGCAGTACTTC; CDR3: CASSPLDSGQYF
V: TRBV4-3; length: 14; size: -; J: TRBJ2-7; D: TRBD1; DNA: TGCGCCAGCAGCCCTCGGGACAGGGAGGACGAGCAGTACTTC; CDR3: CASSPRDREDEQYF
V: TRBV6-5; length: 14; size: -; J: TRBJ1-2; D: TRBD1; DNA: TGTGCCAGCAGAAAGACAGGGGAGCCGGGAGGCTACACCTTC; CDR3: CASRKTGEPGGYTF
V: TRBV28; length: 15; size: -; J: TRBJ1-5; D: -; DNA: TGTGCCAGCAGTTTGTACAGGATGGTAGATCAGCCCCAGCATTTT; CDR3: CASSLYRMVDQPQHF
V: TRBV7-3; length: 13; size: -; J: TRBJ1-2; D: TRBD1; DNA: TGTGCCAGCAGCTTCGGACAGGGTCTTGGCTACACCTTC; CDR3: CASSFGQGLGYTF
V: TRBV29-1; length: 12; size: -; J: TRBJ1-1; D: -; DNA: TGCAGCGCCTCGACAGGTAACACTGAAGCTTTCTTT; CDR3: CSASTGNTEAFF
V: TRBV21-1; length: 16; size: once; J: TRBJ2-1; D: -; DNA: TGTGCCAGCAGCACTCAGGGGGCTTGCTCCTACAATGAGCAGTTCTTC; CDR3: CASSTQGACSYNEQFF
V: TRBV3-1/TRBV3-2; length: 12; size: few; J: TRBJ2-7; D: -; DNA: TGTGCCAGCAGCCAAGCCGGCTACGAGCAGTACTTC; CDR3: CASSQAGYEQYF
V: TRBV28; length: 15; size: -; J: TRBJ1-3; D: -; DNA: TGTGCCAGCAGTTTCCGAGGGGGGGCTGGAAACACCATATATTTT; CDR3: CASSFRGGAGNTIYF